The 8 T cell receptor beta chains presented below share a single source sample, sequenced in a study of blood T cell repertoires in COVID-19. The table came from immunoSEQ multiplex PCR; TCRdb's copy has only in-frame clones and leaves some out. The sample holds under 300,000 clones, nearly 90% seen once. The sequenced sample consisted of peripheral blood. The receptors come from a woman aged 55-70 years with COVID-19, enrolled during active disease.

The gene calls are TRBV4-3 and TRBJ1-2; D unclear. CDR3 length: 13 residues. Germline V gives CDR1 LGHNA, CDR2 YSLEER. V lost 0 bases and J lost 7, with 9 bases in between. This chain's CDR3 is CASSQDRGAGYTF. CDR3 sequence (DNA): TGCGCCAGCAGCCAAGATCGGGGTGCTGGCTACACCTTC.

In its sample, this clone was seen a few times. This chain joins TRBV7-2 and TRBJ1-2; no clear D gene. This CDR3 comprises 15 residues. V lost 3 bases to trimming and J lost 5 bases, with 16 bases between them. Germline V gene sequence: CDR1 SGHTA, CDR2 FQGNSA. CDR3 DNA: TGTGCCAGCAGCTTCTCTGGGGTTCGGGGATATGGCTACACCTTC. This sequence encodes CASSFSGVRGYGYTF.

This sequence joins TRBV7-3 and TRBJ2-1, with TRBD2 as a possible D gene (5 bases). The CDR3 runs 15 residues. Germline values: CDR1 SGHTA, CDR2 FQGTGA. Trimming took off 5 bases at V and 0 bases at J, with 11 bases between the two ends. The CDR3 sequence is CASSRAGSSYNEQFF. CDR3 coding DNA: TGTGCCAGCAGCCGTGCTGGGAGCTCCTACAATGAGCAGTTCTTC.

This chain uses TRBV4-2 with TRBJ2-7, with TRBD1 identical over 9 bases. The J segment lost 4 bases and the V segment lost 1 base, leaving 5 bases of the junction unmatched. Germline V gives CDR1 LGHNA, CDR2 YNFKEQ. The CDR3 runs 15 residues. The CDR3 nucleotides are TGTGCCAGCAGCCAAGCTTCGGGACAGGGATACGAGCAGTACTTC. It translates to CASSQASGQGYEQYF.

The chain employs TRBV5-1 and TRBJ1-5; possibly TRBD1 for D (6 bases). CDR1 is SGHRS and CDR2 is YFSETQ in the germline V gene. V was clipped by 0 bases and J by 5 bases, with 9 bases between them. This CDR3 has 14 residues. The CDR3: CASSLVGGDQPQHF. CDR3 nucleotides: TGCGCCAGCAGCTTGGTAGGGGGGGATCAGCCCCAGCATTTT.

V is TRBV10-3 and J is TRBJ2-1; 8 bases are shared with TRBD1. Trimming at V came to 5 bases and at J to 1 base, leaving 7 bases not matched to a gene. CDR3 size: 16 residues. Germline V gene lookup returns CDR1 ENHRY and CDR2 SYGVKD. CDR3 coding DNA: TGTGCCATCAGTCCCAAAGACAGGGGATCCTACAATGAGCAGTTCTTC. It codes for CAISPKDRGSYNEQFF.

V and J are TRBV18 and TRBJ2-1; the D gene is possibly TRBD1 (6 bases). The CDR3 is made up of 13 amino acids. Germline lookup yields CDR1 KGHSH and CDR2 LQKENI. V lost 3 bases and J lost 15, with 18 bases in between. The CDR3: CASSPSGDRHTFF. The CDR3 DNA follows: TGTGCCAGCTCACCCTCCGGCGACAGGCATACGTTCTTC.

The rearrangement uses TRBV6-5 and TRBJ1-2, with D perhaps matching TRBD1 (5 bases). V was pared by 6 bases and J by 7 bases, with 21 bases between. CDR1 MNHEY and CDR2 SVGAGI come from the germline V gene. The CDR3 totals 15 residues. CDR3 sequence (DNA): TGTGCCAGCAGCCAAATTTGGTCAGGGCAGGTTGGCTACACCTTC. Translation: CASSQIWSGQVGYTF.